The 25 T cell receptor beta chains below come from one sample, sequenced in a study of TIL therapy for anti-PD-1-resistant metastatic lung cancer. Described time point: pre-treatment sample, taken before nivolumab and TIL therapy. The tumor samples were excised metastases, mostly pleural nodules or supraclavicular lymph nodes. Sequencing used immunoSEQ v3. Only in-frame clones appear in the TCRdb table, and some are missing; sequencing was by immunoSEQ multiplex PCR. The profile shows 5,500 to 7,500 clones, roughly 60% of them singletons. The sequencing here drew on tumor tissue, taken at baseline. The receptors derive from a person aged 25 to 85 with non-small cell lung cancer.

The chain couples TRBV6-2 or TRBV6-3 to TRBJ2-3; 8 bases map to TRBD2. The CDR3 consists of 15 residues. V was pared by 5 bases and J by 5 bases, with 9 bases of the junction left unmatched. Germline V CDR1 and CDR2: MNHEY, SVGEGT. The CDR3 DNA follows: TGTGCCAGCAGTCTCGGGGGGGCCTTTATAGATACGCAGTATTTT. It specifies CASSLGGAFIDTQYF.

The chain employs TRBV24-1 and TRBJ2-1; D may be TRBD1 or TRBD2 (6 bases each). This CDR3 is built from 14 residues. CDR1 and CDR2 (germline): KGHDR, SFDVKD. V lost 8 bases to trimming and J lost 6 bases, with 16 bases between them. CDR3 coding DNA: TGTGCCACCAAGGGGGAGGAAGAGTCCAATGAGCAGTTCTTC. As protein: CATKGEEESNEQFF.

This clone was observed a handful of times. This chain uses TRBV30 with TRBJ2-7, with 8 bases matching TRBD1. The CDR3 is made up of 12 amino acids. J gave up 4 bases and V 4 bases, and 3 bases lay outside the gene matches. Germline CDR1 reads GTSNPN; CDR2 reads SVGIG (reference sequence). In DNA, the CDR3 is TGTGCCTGGACCAGGGGGCGGTACGAGCAGTACTTC. Amino acids: CAWTRGRYEQYF.

This chain connects TRBV11-2 to TRBJ2-1; 9 nucleotides match TRBD1. The CDR3 is 15 amino acids. V lost 2 bases, J lost 6 bases, and 5 bases stayed unmatched. Looked up from germline, CDR1 is SGHAT and CDR2 is FQNNGV. CDR3 loop: CASSLMGDRANEQFF. CDR3 nucleotides: TGTGCCAGCAGCTTAATGGGGGACAGGGCCAATGAGCAGTTCTTC.

This clone is categorized as medium-sized. The chain couples TRBV29-1 to TRBJ2-7; 7 positions agree with TRBD1. The length of the CDR3 is 12 residues. The V segment lost 6 bases and the J segment 3 bases; nucleotides outside the gene matches: 5. Germline V lookup: CDR1 SQVTM, CDR2 ANQGSEA. CDR3 bases: TGCAGCGTGAAAGACAGGGACTACGAGCAGTACTTC. As protein: CSVKDRDYEQYF.

The CDR3 loop reads CASSLTSRTSNWGSYNEQFF. CDR3 nucleotide sequence: TGTGCCAGCAGCTTAACGAGCAGGACTAGTAATTGGGGCTCCTACAATGAGCAGTTCTTC. The V call is TRBV7-3, the J call TRBJ2-1; 7 bases map to TRBD2. The CDR3 extends over 20 amino acids. CDR1 is SGHTA, CDR2 FQGTGA, per germline. V gave up 0 bases and J gave up 0 bases; unmatched junction bases: 14.

The V and J genes are TRBV3-1 (or the pseudogene TRBV3-2) and TRBJ1-1; no firm D call. V gave up 1 base and J gave up 2 bases, with 8 bases separating them. CDR3 length: 14 residues. Germline V gene data show CDR1 as LGHDT and CDR2 as YNNKEL (reference sequence). DNA of the CDR3: TGTGCCAGCAGCCAAGTGGACCGTAACACTGAAGCTTTCTTT. It specifies CASSQVDRNTEAFF.

The gene calls are TRBV25-1 and TRBJ1-1; possibly TRBD1 for D (5 bases). CDR1 and CDR2 from the germline V gene are MGHDK and SYGVNS. This CDR3 contains 15 residues. V shed 2 bases and J shed 6 bases, with 16 bases lying between them. CDR3 loop: CASSEGVRGPPEAFF. CDR3 nucleotides: TGTGCCAGCAGTGAAGGGGTGAGGGGTCCCCCTGAAGCTTTCTTT.

V gene TRBV9 combines with J gene TRBJ2-1, with D possibly being TRBD1 or TRBD2 (5 bases each). The germline gives CDR1 SGDLS, CDR2 YYNGEE. The CDR3 totals 16 residues. V lost 4 bases, J lost 4 bases, and 18 bases lay in between. The CDR3 DNA sequence: TGTGCCAGCAGCAAGGGGAACCGAGGGGTGTACAATGAGCAGTTCTTC. Translating gives CASSKGNRGVYNEQFF.

The chain is built from TRBV29-1 and TRBJ1-1, with D possibly being TRBD1 (5 bases). The germline V and J ends were trimmed by 4 bases and 1 base, with 10 bases remaining between them. The CDR3 runs to 13 residues. Germline values: CDR1 SQVTM, CDR2 ANQGSEA. In DNA form, the CDR3 reads TGCAGCGTTGGATCTGGACAGAACACTGAAGCTTTCTTT. Its protein product is CSVGSGQNTEAFF.

The J gene is TRBJ2-2, the V gene TRBV27, with TRBD1 identical over 9 bases. The V and J ends lost 4 bases and 5 bases, in that order; junction bases with no gene match: 8. Germline V gives CDR1 MNHEY, CDR2 SMNVEV (reference sequence). CDR3 length: 16 residues. CDR3 DNA: TGTGCCAGCAGTTGGACCGGGACAGGGCGGACCGGGGAGCTGTTTTTT. Amino acids: CASSWTGTGRTGELFF.

The CDR3 reads CASSVSGTSGYNEQFF. The CDR3 region has the DNA TGTGCCAGCAGCGTCTCCGGGACTAGCGGTTACAATGAGCAGTTCTTC. V is TRBV9 and J is TRBJ2-1; 11 positions match TRBD2. CDR3 length: 16 residues. V lost 2 bases and J lost 4; bases outside the gene matches: 5. In germline, CDR1 is SGDLS, CDR2 YYNGEE. Combining the CDR3 with reference TRBV9 and TRBJ2-1 gives the whole variable domain DSGVTQTPKHLITATGQRVTLRCSPRSGDLSVYWYQQSLDQGLQFLIQYYNGEERAKGNILERFSAQQFPDLHSELNLSSLELGDSALYFCASSVSGTSGYNEQFFGPGTRLTVL.

The chain couples TRBV9 to TRBJ2-2; no clear D. In germline, CDR1 is SGDLS, CDR2 YYNGEE. The CDR3 has 15 residues. Between the trimmed V and J ends, which lost 4 bases and 4 bases, there was a span of 14 bases. The CDR3 protein is CASSLTGLTTGELFF. DNA of the CDR3: TGTGCCAGCAGCCTGACGGGCCTCACCACCGGGGAGCTGTTTTTT.

This clone was observed a handful of times. The gene calls are TRBV9 and TRBJ1-2, with TRBD1 matching over 9 bases. Germline CDR1 and CDR2: SGDLS and YYNGEE. With 3 bases clipped from V and 6 bases from J, the junction kept 9 bases outside the gene matches. The CDR3 runs 15 residues. The CDR3 loop reads CASSATGTGFDGYTF. CDR3 DNA: TGTGCCAGCAGCGCCACCGGGACAGGGTTTGATGGCTACACCTTC. Variable domain in full (rest from reference TRBV9 and TRBJ1-2): DSGVTQTPKHLITATGQRVTLRCSPRSGDLSVYWYQQSLDQGLQFLIQYYNGEERAKGNILERFSAQQFPDLHSELNLSSLELGDSALYFCASSATGTGFDGYTFGSGTRLTVV.

V gene TRBV28 combines with J gene TRBJ2-7, with D perhaps matching TRBD1 or TRBD2 (5 bases each). The CDR3 covers 12 residues. The germline gives CDR1 MDHEN, CDR2 SYDVKM. V gave up 7 bases and J gave up 2 bases, with 9 bases separating them. In nucleotides, the CDR3 is TGTGCCAGCAATGGGGGACCCTACGAGCAGTACTTC. The encoded protein is CASNGGPYEQYF.

V is TRBV7-9 and J is TRBJ1-4; the D gene is possibly TRBD1 (5 bases). The CDR3 is 14 residues long. V lost 5 bases and J 5 bases, leaving 12 bases between the germline ends. The germline gives CDR1 SEHNR, CDR2 FQNEAQ (reference sequence). Here the CDR3 DNA reads TGTGCCAGCAGCCGAGGGGCGGTGAATGAAAAACTGTTTTTT. This translates into CASSRGAVNEKLFF.

In this sample, this clone turned up a few times. This rearrangement joins TRBV7-9 to TRBJ2-7; tentative D call: TRBD1 (5 bases). V was shortened by 1 base and J by 2 bases, with 12 bases between the two germline ends. Germline loops: CDR1 SEHNR, CDR2 FQNEAQ (reference sequence). CDR3 size: 15 residues. CDR3 coding DNA: TGTGCCAGCAGCTTAGGGGGTTGGACACCCTACGAGCAGTACTTC. Translating gives CASSLGGWTPYEQYF.

The gene calls are TRBV11-2 and TRBJ2-4; TRBD1 agrees at 7 bases. Per the germline V gene, CDR1 is SGHAT and CDR2 is FQNNGV. With 4 bases clipped from V and 3 bases from J, the junction kept 6 bases outside the gene matches. This CDR3 is 15 amino acids long. CDR3 DNA: TGTGCCAGCAGCTACAGCCGGGACAGCAAAAACATTCAGTACTTC. Its protein is CASSYSRDSKNIQYF.

This clone was seen a handful of times. The chain links TRBV7-8 to TRBJ2-1; TRBD1 aligns across 9 bases. Trimming removed 1 base from V and 7 bases from J; junction bases left unmatched: 11. Looked up from germline, CDR1 is SGHVS and CDR2 is FQNEAQ. This CDR3 has 17 amino acids. The CDR3 loop is CASSLDPRDRVINEQFF. The CDR3 DNA reads as TGTGCCAGCAGCTTAGACCCCCGGGACAGGGTAATAAATGAGCAGTTCTTC.

The rearrangement links TRBV24-1 to TRBJ2-2; perhaps TRBD1 as D (6 bases). V lost 5 bases and J 4 bases, leaving 16 bases between the germline ends. The CDR3 loop spans 16 amino acids. Germline assignment: CDR1 KGHDR and CDR2 SFDVKD. The CDR3 region has the DNA TGTGCCACCAGTGTCCAGGGGTTTGATGGCACCGGGGAGCTGTTTTTT. It is translated as CATSVQGFDGTGELFF.

The V call is TRBV20-1, the J call TRBJ2-5; D is unresolved. CDR3 length: 14 residues. The germline gives CDR1 DFQATT, CDR2 SNEGSKA (reference sequence). V was pared by 5 bases and J by 1 base, with 14 bases between. The DNA for the CDR3 is TGCAGTGCTGGTGGAGCTACGACCCAAGAGACCCAGTACTTC. This gives the protein CSAGGATTQETQYF.

This chain links TRBV3-1 (or the pseudogene TRBV3-2) with TRBJ1-2; D not resolved. This CDR3 is built from 16 residues. CDR1 is LGHDT, CDR2 YNNKEL, per germline (reference sequence). Deletions cut 0 bases from V and 5 bases from J, with 16 bases between. The CDR3 loop is CASSQDRRRVLYGYTF. CDR3 in DNA: TGTGCCAGCAGCCAAGATCGGAGGAGGGTCCTTTATGGCTACACCTTC.

This clone was counted between two and nine times. The V gene is TRBV10-1, the J gene TRBJ2-3; a possible D gene is TRBD2 (5 bases). With 0 bases removed from V and 1 base from J, the gap between germline ends came to 20 bases. In germline, CDR1 is WNHNN, CDR2 SYGVQD (reference sequence). The CDR3 runs to 19 residues. The CDR3: CASSESFPCWRRRTDTQYF. CDR3 coding DNA: TGCGCCAGCAGTGAGTCGTTTCCGTGTTGGAGGAGGCGCACAGATACGCAGTATTTT.

This chain connects TRBV5-1 to TRBJ1-2; D possibly corresponds to TRBD1 (5 bases). The germline gives CDR1 SGHRS, CDR2 YFSETQ. V dropped 5 bases and J dropped 4 bases, with 9 bases sitting between them. This CDR3 spans 12 amino acids. CDR3 DNA: TGCGCCAGCAGGGGGGAACTCTATGGCTACACCTTC. It specifies CASRGELYGYTF. Using reference TRBV5-1 and TRBJ1-2 for the parts outside the CDR3, the full variable domain is KAGVTQTPRYLIKTRGQQVTLSCSPISGHRSVSWYQQTPGQGLQFLFEYFSETQRNKGNFPGRFSGRQFSNSRSEMNVSTLELGDSALYLCASRGELYGYTFGSGTRLTVV.

The chain joins TRBV4-1 to TRBJ2-1; D ambiguous. This CDR3 contains 13 residues. V lost 1 base to trimming and J lost 5 bases, with 6 bases between them. CDR1 is MGHRA, CDR2 YSYEKL, per germline. CDR3 region: CASSQGPHNEQFF. CDR3 sequence (DNA): TGCGCCAGCAGCCAAGGCCCCCACAATGAGCAGTTCTTC.